The 9 T cell receptor beta chains given below trace back to one sample, sequenced in a study of tumor-infiltrating lymphocytes in primary liver carcinoma. Production of TCR beta cDNA used roughly 500 ng total RNA together with a constant-region primer. A slightly modified ARM-PCR protocol with three nested multiplex PCR rounds produced these TCR beta libraries. PCR rounds one and two used TRBV1-TRBV30 forward primers with a C-beta reverse primer for around 9 cycles each. TCRdb itself ran the multiplex PCR reads through MiXCR, one entry per CDR3 protein. The sample carries around 330,000 distinct CDR3 sequences, about three fifths recorded once. Germline DNA was also extracted, while the blood RNA originated from unsorted whole blood. Sequenced input: peripheral blood. The receptors here all came from a woman in her thirties with primary liver carcinoma and hepatitis B virus infection.

This clonotype was observed many times. The chain joins TRBV12-3 or TRBV12-4 to TRBJ2-3; 7 bases line up with TRBD1. Trimming removed 4 bases from V and 4 bases from J; junction bases left unmatched: 11. This CDR3 region has 16 residues. DNA of the CDR3: TGTGCCAGCAGTTATGTTCGGGACAGAGAATCAGATACGCAGTATTTT. This sequence encodes CASSYVRDRESDTQYF.

Note on this clonotype: A clone one base away is much larger, so this may be a read error. The chain joins TRBV6-5 to TRBJ1-1; a weak D match, TRBD1 (6 bases). The CDR3 spans 15 residues. V was cut by 4 bases and J by 4 bases, with 16 bases left in between. The germline V gene encodes CDR1 MNHEY and CDR2 SVGAGI. CDR3 sequence (DNA): TGTGCCAGCAGTTTAACCAGGGGTGAGGGCACTGAAGCTTTCTTT. Translation gives CASSLTRGEGTEAFF.

This clonotype was detected ten times or more. The CDR3 nucleotides are TGTGCCAGCAGCTTCGACCGGGACGTCGCTGAAGCTTTCTTT. Its translation is CASSFDRDVAEAFF. The chain is built from TRBV11-3 and TRBJ1-1; a possible D gene is TRBD1 (5 bases). CDR1 SGHNT and CDR2 YENEEA come from the germline V gene. The V and J ends lost 3 bases and 6 bases respectively, with 14 bases between them. This CDR3 is built from 14 residues.

Points on this clonotype: A much more abundant neighbour one base away suggests this may be a read error. The chain employs TRBV6-1 and TRBJ2-7; 9 positions match TRBD2. Per germline, CDR1 MNHNS and CDR2 SASEGT. The CDR3 length is 16 residues. The CDR3 protein is CANSEQIAGDRDEQYF. The CDR3 DNA follows: TGTGCCAACAGTGAACAGATAGCGGGAGACAGGGACGAGCAGTACTTC.

The chain carries TRBV6-5 and TRBJ2-1; the match to TRBD2 covers 7 bases. This CDR3 comprises 15 residues. V was pared by 4 bases and J by 9 bases, with 12 bases of the junction left unmatched. CDR1 MNHEY and CDR2 SVGAGI come from the germline V gene. CDR3 sequence reads: CASSSKGPAGFEQFF. The CDR3 nucleotides read TGTGCCAGCAGTTCAAAGGGACCAGCGGGATTTGAGCAGTTCTTC.

This clonotype was detected only once. This rearrangement joins TRBV30 to TRBJ2-7; maybe TRBD1 (6 bases). This CDR3 region has 12 residues. Looked up from germline, CDR1 is GTSNPN and CDR2 is SVGIG (reference sequence). V was pared by 0 bases and J by 3 bases, with 6 bases between. The CDR3: CAWSVQGYEQYF. The CDR3 region has the DNA TGTGCCTGGAGTGTACAGGGCTACGAGCAGTACTTC.

This clonotype was detected only a few times. The V and J genes are TRBV28 and TRBJ2-5; D is ambiguous. V lost 5 bases, J lost 5 bases, and 15 bases lay in between. Germline V gene lookup returns CDR1 MDHEN and CDR2 SYDVKM. This CDR3 region has 14 residues. This CDR3 reads CASSPGYDLETQYF. For the CDR3, the DNA is TGTGCCAGCAGTCCCGGGTATGATCTGGAGACCCAGTACTTC.

The V call is TRBV15, the J call TRBJ2-3, with 8 bases that match TRBD2. The CDR3 is 16 residues long. CDR1 is LNHNV and CDR2 is YYDKDF in the germline V gene (reference sequence). V trimming: 2 bases; J trimming: 2 bases; junction bases outside the gene matches: 6. The CDR3 loop reads CATSRRSGSNTDTQYF. The CDR3 DNA is TGTGCCACCAGCAGAAGGAGCGGGAGTAACACAGATACGCAGTATTTT.

With respect to this clonotype: Relative to the germline gene, one junction end is altered; a read error may explain this. The chain combines TRBV30 with TRBJ2-3; the D call may be TRBD1 or TRBD2 (5 bases each). Germline lookup yields CDR1 GTSNPN and CDR2 SVGIG (reference sequence). The CDR3 sequence is 14 residues long. CDR3 sequence reads: CAWSPGTDTDTQYF. CDR3 nucleotides: TGTGCATGGAGTCCGGGGACGGACACAGATACGCAGTATTTT.